This T cell receptor beta chain was profiled in a study of shared clonotypes between healthy human individuals. About the research overall: Donors had three CD4 naive, three CD4 memory, two CD8 naive and one CD8 memory plate apiece. The study's findings and limits: Estimated richness was generally greater in naive than memory subsets. About 4.5% of naive CD4 clonotypes were common to several donors. Shared clonotypes across all four donors exceeded non-shared ones in generation probability.

For this clone: Its target is unknown.

V lost 6 bases, J lost 6 bases, and 10 bases stayed unmatched. The CDR3 loop spans 14 amino acids. The germline CDR1 and CDR2 sequences are SNHLY and FYNNEI. Positively selected for CCR7, the CD45RO-negative cells used as naive CD8 cells excluded terminally differentiated effector memory CD45RA+ cells. Here immunoSEQ multiplex PCR was the method, and the copy in TCRdb shows in-frame clones only, minus some. The repertoire has about 2,100,000 clones, 85% to 95% of them found once; the top ten carry roughly 1.7%. This TCR was recovered from a man between 18 and 29 years old in good health. Some clones in this sample may be carry-over from other donors' samples. The rearrangement uses TRBV2 and TRBJ1-2; 7 bases agree with TRBD1. Sequenced: naive CD8+ T cells from PBMCs. The chain's CDR3 is CASRLTGTLDGYTF. CDR3 in DNA: TGTGCCAGCAGACTGACAGGGACGCTCGATGGCTACACCTTC.